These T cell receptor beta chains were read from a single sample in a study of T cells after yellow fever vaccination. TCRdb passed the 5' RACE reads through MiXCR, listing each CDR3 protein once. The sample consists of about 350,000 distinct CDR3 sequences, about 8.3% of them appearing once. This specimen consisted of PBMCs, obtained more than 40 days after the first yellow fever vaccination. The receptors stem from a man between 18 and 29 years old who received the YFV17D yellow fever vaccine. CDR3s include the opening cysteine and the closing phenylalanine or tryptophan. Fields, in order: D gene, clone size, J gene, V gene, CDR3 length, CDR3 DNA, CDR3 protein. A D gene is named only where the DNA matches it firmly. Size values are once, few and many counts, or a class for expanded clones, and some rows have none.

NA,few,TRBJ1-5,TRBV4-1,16,TGCGCCAGCAGCCCCACTCCCGACAGCGCCTATCAGCCCCAGCATTTT,CASSPTPDSAYQPQHF
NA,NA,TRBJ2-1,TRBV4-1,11,TGCGCCAGCAGCCGGACCGATGAGCAGTTCTTC,CASSRTDEQFF
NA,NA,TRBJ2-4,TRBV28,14,TGTGCCAGCAGTTTATTACTAGCCAAAAACATTCAGTACTTC,CASSLLLAKNIQYF
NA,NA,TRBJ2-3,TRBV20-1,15,TGCAGTGCTATGGACGCGTCTACTAGCACAGATACGCAGTATTTT,CSAMDASTSTDTQYF
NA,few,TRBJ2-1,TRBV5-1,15,TGCGCCAGCATCCTCGGGCCAGGGTACTACAATGAGCAGTTCTTC,CASILGPGYYNEQFF
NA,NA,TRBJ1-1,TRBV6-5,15,TGTGCCAGCAGTTACTCGGCAGAAATGAACACTGAAGCTTTCTTT,CASSYSAEMNTEAFF
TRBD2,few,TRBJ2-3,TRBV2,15,TGTGCCAGCAGGAGGAAGACTAGCGGGGGTGATACGCAGTATTTT,CASRRKTSGGDTQYF
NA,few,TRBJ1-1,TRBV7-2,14,TGTGCCAGCAGCTTAAATCGACTGAACACTGAAGCTTTCTTT,CASSLNRLNTEAFF
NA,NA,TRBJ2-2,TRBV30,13,TGTGCCTGGAGTTTTTTAGACACCGGGGAGCTGTTTTTT,CAWSFLDTGELFF
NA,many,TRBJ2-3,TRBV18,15,TGTGCCAGCTCACCACCGAGGGGAGGCCCAGATACGCAGTATTTT,CASSPPRGGPDTQYF
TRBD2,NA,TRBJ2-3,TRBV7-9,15,TGTGCCAGCAGCCTGGGACTAGCGGCCGGTGGTACGCAGTATTTT,CASSLGLAAGGTQYF
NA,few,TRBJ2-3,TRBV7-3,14,TGTGCCAGCAGCACAACGGGGCTCACAGATACGCAGTATTTT,CASSTTGLTDTQYF
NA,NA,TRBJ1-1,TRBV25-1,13,TGTGCCAGCAGTGAATTCCAAGGCTGGGAAGCTTTCTTT,CASSEFQGWEAFF
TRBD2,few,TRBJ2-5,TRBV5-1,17,TGCGCCAGCAGCTTGGGGCCCAGCGGGGAGTTTCAAGAGACCCAGTACTTC,CASSLGPSGEFQETQYF
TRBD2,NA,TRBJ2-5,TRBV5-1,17,TGCGCCAGCAGCTTTGGACTAGCGGGGGGCTACGTCAGGACCCAGTACTTC,CASSFGLAGGYVRTQYF
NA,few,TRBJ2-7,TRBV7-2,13,TGTGCCAGCTCCCGGGCCGAATACTACGAGCAGTACTTC,CASSRAEYYEQYF
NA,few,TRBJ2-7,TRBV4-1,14,TGCGCCAGCAGCCAAGTCCTGGACGTCGACGAGCAGTACTTC,CASSQVLDVDEQYF
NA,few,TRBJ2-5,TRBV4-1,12,TGCGCCAGCAGCCAGGGGAAAGGGACCCAGTACTTC,CASSQGKGTQYF
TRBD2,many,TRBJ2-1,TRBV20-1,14,TGCAGTGCTAGCTTGACTAGCGGGGTCGATGAGCAGTTCTTC,CSASLTSGVDEQFF
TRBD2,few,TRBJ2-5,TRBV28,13,TGTGCCAGCAGCACCCCGGGGGGAGAGACCCAGTACTTC,CASSTPGGETQYF
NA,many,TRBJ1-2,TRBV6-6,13,TGTGCCGTCCTCGGCCCTTATAACTATGGCTACACCTTC,CAVLGPYNYGYTF
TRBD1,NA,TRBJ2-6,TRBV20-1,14,TGCAGTGCTCTACAGGGGGCTGGGGCCAACGTCCTGACTTTC,CSALQGAGANVLTF
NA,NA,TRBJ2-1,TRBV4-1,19,TGCGCCAGCAGCCAAGATGACCCTATACGGGTAAGCTCCTACAATGAGCAGTTCTTC,CASSQDDPIRVSSYNEQFF
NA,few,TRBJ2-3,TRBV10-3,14,TGTGCCATCAGGGGGGCTTCTAGCACAGATACGCAGTATTTT,CAIRGASSTDTQYF
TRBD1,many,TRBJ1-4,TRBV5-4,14,TGTGCCAGCAGCCTTCAGGGGGCAAATGAAAAACTGTTTTTT,CASSLQGANEKLFF
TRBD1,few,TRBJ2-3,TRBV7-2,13,TGTGCCAGCATTAGAGGACAGGGGGGTACGCAGTATTTT,CASIRGQGGTQYF
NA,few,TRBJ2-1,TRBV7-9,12,TGTGCCAGCAGTCGACTGGTCGATGAGCAGTTCTTC,CASSRLVDEQFF
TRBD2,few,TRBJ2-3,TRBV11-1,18,TGTGCCAGCAGTTTGCCGCCTAGCGGGGGGCCTCTCACAGATACGCAGTATTTT,CASSLPPSGGPLTDTQYF
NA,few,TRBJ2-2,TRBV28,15,TGTGCCAGCACCCCCCTCCGGGTGAACACCGGGGAGCTGTTTTTT,CASTPLRVNTGELFF
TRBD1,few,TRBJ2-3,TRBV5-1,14,TGCGCCAGCAGCTCACCGGGACAGACAGATACGCAGTATTTT,CASSSPGQTDTQYF
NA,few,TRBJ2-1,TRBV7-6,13,TGTGCCAGCAGCCTAACTCATTACAATGAGCAGTTCTTC,CASSLTHYNEQFF
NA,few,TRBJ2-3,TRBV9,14,TGTGCCAGCAGCGTAGGCCGGGCCACAGATACGCAGTATTTT,CASSVGRATDTQYF
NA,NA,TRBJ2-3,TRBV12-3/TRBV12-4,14,TGTGCCAGCAGCCCCGCCAGAGGCACAGATACGCAGTCTTTT,CASSPARGTDTQSF
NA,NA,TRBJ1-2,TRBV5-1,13,TGCGCCAGCAGCTATGCGGCAGCCTATGGCTACACCTTC,CASSYAAAYGYTF
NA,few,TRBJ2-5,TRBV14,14,TGTGCCAGCAGCCAAGCTTCAGGGCAAGAGACCCAGTACTTC,CASSQASGQETQYF
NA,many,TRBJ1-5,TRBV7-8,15,TGTGCCAGCAGCTTACGGCTGGGGGTCAATCAGCCCCAGCATTTT,CASSLRLGVNQPQHF
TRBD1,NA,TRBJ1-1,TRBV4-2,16,TGTGCCAGCAGCCAGGTTACAGGGGCGGTGATGGCTGAAGCTTTCTTT,CASSQVTGAVMAEAFF
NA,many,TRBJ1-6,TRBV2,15,TGTGCCAGCAATCCACCTCCCTCCTATAATTCACCCCTCCACTTT,CASNPPPSYNSPLHF
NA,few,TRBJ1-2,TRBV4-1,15,TGCGCCAGCAGCCCCTCCCGGGGGGCTAGCTATGGCTACACCTTC,CASSPSRGASYGYTF
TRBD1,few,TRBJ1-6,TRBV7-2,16,TGTGCCAGCAGCCCCCAGGCGGGACAGGGGGCTTCACCCCTCCACTTT,CASSPQAGQGASPLHF